Given below is one T cell receptor (beta chain) in context. Its target is unknown. This specimen comes from a study of beta chain features in type 1 diabetes. Populations isolated by sorting all had purity greater than 95%. cDNA synthesis used the whole RNA isolate, giving expressed TCRB sequences. Some clones are missing from TCRdb's copy, which holds only in-frame ones; the method was immunoSEQ multiplex PCR. There are some 410,000 clones in the sample; 9.5% to 12% occur only once, and 0.046% lies in the top ten. Study-wide findings and caveats: Researchers report that Type 1 diabetes patients had moderately but significantly shorter TCRB CDR3s across all four CD4+ subsets. The analysis here could not establish whether HLA type shapes TCRB rearrangement.

CDR1 and CDR2 from the germline V gene are SGHRS and YFSETQ. This CDR3 is 16 amino acids long. Trimming removed 5 bases at V and 3 bases at J, with 21 bases between. J is TRBJ2-7 and V is TRBV5-1; D is unclear. The sample taken for sequencing was naive CD4+ T cells from blood. This sequence was found in a young woman in good health. This CDR3 is CASSRRWSGSGYEQYF. CDR3 nucleotide sequence: TGCGCCAGCAGTAGACGGTGGTCGGGTTCCGGCTACGAGCAGTACTTC.